This T cell receptor beta chain was recorded in a study of identical twins. A template switching step contributed a universal primer site, while unique molecular identifiers were present in the cDNA. TCRdb re-analysed the 5' RACE reads in MiXCR, keeping a single row per CDR3 protein. The sample includes roughly 690,000 distinct CDR3 sequences, around 20% of them seen just once. Comments on this clonotype: The antigen is not known.

There are 18 residues in the CDR3. Germline assignment: CDR1 SGHAT and CDR2 FQNNGV. Unmatched junction bases numbered 9, after V lost 1 base and J lost 1 base. Findings of the study overall: Analyses based on zero insertions could be partly confounded by invariant MAIT and iNKT cells.

The data were also submitted as part of a second study, on T cells expressing NK-cell markers. Per that study: NKG2C+ dominant clonotypes from 5 to 7 donors made up about 1.0-8% of CD8+ T cells. These clonotypes also led the CD3+CD56-NKG2C+ fraction in a handful of donors.

The clonotype originates from a woman aged 18 to 35 in good health. Sequencing was carried out using PBMCs. The chain combines TRBV11-2 with TRBJ2-1; 8 bases map to TRBD2. As DNA, the CDR3 is TGTGCCAGCAGCTTAGGTCCCGTAGCGGGACGGTCCTACAATGAGCAGTTCTTC. This gives the protein CASSLGPVAGRSYNEQFF.